This TCR beta chain appears in the sequencing data of a study of long-term antiretroviral therapy in people with HIV. Study summary: The immediate-ART recommendation dates to 2015, and the earliest samples predate it by about a decade.

An immunoSEQ assay, version v3.0, was performed at survey level. Method: immunoSEQ multiplex PCR; TCRdb's copy keeps in-frame clones and lacks some. The top ten clones hold over 5% of a sample with approximately 29,000 clones, over 80% of them seen once. CDR1 and CDR2 from the germline V gene are MNHEY and SVGAGI. Trimming took 0 bases from V and 4 from J, leaving 10 bases between them. The CDR3 is 14 amino acids. Study-level findings and limits: Records did not include ART adherence, viral resistance or therapy changes. Collection of the blood took place between about 2003 and 2017. The ART regimens in use then may have been less effective than current ones.

About this clone itself: Its specificity is unknown.

Participants living with HIV all received treatment in the United States. Sequencing was performed on unsorted PBMCs, taken 0.4 years after starting antiretroviral therapy. The clonotype was recovered from a man between 18 and 29 years old with HIV. V gene TRBV6-5 combines with J gene TRBJ2-7; no clear D gene. CDR3 loop: CASSYSAGRYEQYF. For the CDR3, the DNA is TGTGCCAGCAGTTACTCGGCAGGTAGATACGAGCAGTACTTC.